This T cell receptor beta chain was identified during a study of T-cell memory formation after mild COVID-19. Study-wide background: TCR clusters largely stayed donor specific.

Constant-segment primers served in 5'RACE that generated TCR alpha and TCR beta cDNA libraries bearing sample barcodes and UMIs. Each CDR3 protein gets one entry after TCRdb re-called the 5' RACE reads with MiXCR. The sample yields around 34,000 distinct CDR3 sequences, 7.7% seen once. This clonotype was seen repeatedly, ten times or more. Its cognate antigen is unknown. Whole-study results and caveats: Day 15 to 85 contractors were CD4/CD8 balanced; later expanders leaned CD4+.

This clonotype originated in a man aged 18 to 29 who had mild COVID-19 (a few samples of this study predate the infection). Cell type and time point are not known. Sequencing was done on a sample of PBMCs or a T cell subset sorted from them (not recorded which).

Here the CDR3 DNA reads TGTGCCAGCAGTCCCCGGTTTGGGGCGGACACCGGGGAGCTGTTTTTT. The encoded protein is CASSPRFGADTGELFF. The V call is TRBV12-3 or TRBV12-4, the J call TRBJ2-2; weak D call: TRBD1 (5 bases). V lost 5 bases, J lost 3 bases, and 16 bases lay in between. The CDR3 has 16 residues.